This T cell receptor (beta chain) was observed in a study of blood T cell repertoires in COVID-19. Per the original data handling: Reference gene primer amplification yielded estimated nucleated cell counts. The method was immunoSEQ multiplex PCR; TCRdb's version includes in-frame clones alone and lacks a portion of them. The DNA was the basis for D and trimming; V, J and clone size are from that table. The sample has roughly 100,000 clones, around 84% seen once. This TCR derives from a woman older than 75 with acute or convalescent COVID-19. Source material: peripheral blood.

CDR3 sequence reads: CASSLGVGAVNSPLHF. As DNA, the CDR3 is TGTGCCAGCAGCTTAGGGGTGGGCGCAGTTAATTCACCCCTCCACTTT. The chain combines TRBV5-8 with TRBJ1-6, with a tentative D call TRBD1 (5 bases). This CDR3 has 16 residues. CDR1 and CDR2 from the germline V gene are SGHTS and YDEGEE. Trimming pared 2 bases from V and 6 bases from J, leaving 15 bases between.